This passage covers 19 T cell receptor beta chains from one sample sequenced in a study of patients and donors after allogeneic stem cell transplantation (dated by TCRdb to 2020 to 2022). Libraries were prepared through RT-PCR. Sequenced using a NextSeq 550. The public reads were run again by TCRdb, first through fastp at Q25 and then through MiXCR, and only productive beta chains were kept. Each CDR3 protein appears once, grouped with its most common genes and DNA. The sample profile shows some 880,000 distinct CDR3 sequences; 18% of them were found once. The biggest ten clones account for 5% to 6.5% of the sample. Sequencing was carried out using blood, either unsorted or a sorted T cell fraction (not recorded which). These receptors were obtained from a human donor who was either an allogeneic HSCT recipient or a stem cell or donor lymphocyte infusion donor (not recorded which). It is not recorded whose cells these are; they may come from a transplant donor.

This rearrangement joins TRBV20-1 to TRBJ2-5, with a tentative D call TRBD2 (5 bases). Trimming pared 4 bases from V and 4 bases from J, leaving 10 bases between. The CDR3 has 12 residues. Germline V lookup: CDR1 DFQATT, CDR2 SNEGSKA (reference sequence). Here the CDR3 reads CSATREPETQYF. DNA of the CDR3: TGCAGTGCTACAAGGGAGCCAGAGACCCAGTACTTC.

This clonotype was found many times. The CDR3 spells CSQTRQGLNTEAFF. The CDR3 nucleotides are TGCAGCCAAACGCGACAGGGTTTGAACACTGAAGCTTTCTTT. The chain couples TRBV29-1 to TRBJ1-1; 7 nucleotides align to TRBD1. Germline trimming cut 8 bases from V and 0 bases from J; bases unmatched to any gene: 9. The CDR3 totals 14 residues. CDR1 SQVTM and CDR2 ANQGSEA come from the germline V gene.

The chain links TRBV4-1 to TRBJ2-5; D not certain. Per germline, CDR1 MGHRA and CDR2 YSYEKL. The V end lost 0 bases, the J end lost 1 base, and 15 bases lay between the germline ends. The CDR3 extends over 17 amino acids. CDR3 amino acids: CASSQDGASRFQETQYF. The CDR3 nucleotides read TGCGCCAGCAGCCAAGATGGAGCCAGTCGCTTCCAAGAGACCCAGTACTTC.

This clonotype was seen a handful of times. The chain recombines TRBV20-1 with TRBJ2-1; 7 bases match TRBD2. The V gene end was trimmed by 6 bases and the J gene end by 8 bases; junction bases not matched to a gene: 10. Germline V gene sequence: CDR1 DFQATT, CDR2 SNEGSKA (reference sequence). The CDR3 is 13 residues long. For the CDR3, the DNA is TGCAGTGCCTACCCTAGCGGCCCTGATGAGCAGTTCTTC. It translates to CSAYPSGPDEQFF.

CDR3 sequence: CASSQIKGEQYF. CDR3 nucleotide sequence: TGTGCCAGCAGCCAAATTAAAGGAGAGCAGTACTTC. The rearrangement uses TRBV3-1 and TRBJ2-7; D not resolved. This CDR3 spans 12 amino acids. Germline CDR1 and CDR2: LGHDT and YNNKEL (reference sequence). V gave up 2 bases and J gave up 7 bases, with 9 bases separating them.

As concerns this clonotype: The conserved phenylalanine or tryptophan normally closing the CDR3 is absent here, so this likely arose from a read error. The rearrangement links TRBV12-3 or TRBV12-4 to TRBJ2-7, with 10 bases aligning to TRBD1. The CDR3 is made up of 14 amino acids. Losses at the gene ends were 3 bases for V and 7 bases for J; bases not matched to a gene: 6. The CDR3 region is CASSFRQGAGEQYL. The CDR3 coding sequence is TGTGCCAGCAGTTTTAGACAGGGGGCTGGGGAGCAGTACCTC.

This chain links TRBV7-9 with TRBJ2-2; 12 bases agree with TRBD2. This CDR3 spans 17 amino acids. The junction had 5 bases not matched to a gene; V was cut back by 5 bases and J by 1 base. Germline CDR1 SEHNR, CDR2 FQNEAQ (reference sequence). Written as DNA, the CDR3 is TGTGCCAGCAGCAGGACTAGCGGGACCCAGAACACCGGGGAGCTGTTTTTT. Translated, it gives CASSRTSGTQNTGELFF.

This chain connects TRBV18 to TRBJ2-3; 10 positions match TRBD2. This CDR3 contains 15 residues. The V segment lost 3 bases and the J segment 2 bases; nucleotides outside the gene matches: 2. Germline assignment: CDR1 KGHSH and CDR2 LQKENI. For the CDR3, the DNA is TGTGCCAGCTCACCGGGACTAGCGAACACAGATACGCAGTATTTT. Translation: CASSPGLANTDTQYF.

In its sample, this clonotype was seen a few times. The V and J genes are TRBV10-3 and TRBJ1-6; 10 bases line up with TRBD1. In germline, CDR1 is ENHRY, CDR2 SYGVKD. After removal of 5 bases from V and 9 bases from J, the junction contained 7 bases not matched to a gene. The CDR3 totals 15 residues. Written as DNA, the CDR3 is TGTGCCATCAGTAATTCCGGGACAGGGGCTTCACCCCTCCACTTT. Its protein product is CAISNSGTGASPLHF.

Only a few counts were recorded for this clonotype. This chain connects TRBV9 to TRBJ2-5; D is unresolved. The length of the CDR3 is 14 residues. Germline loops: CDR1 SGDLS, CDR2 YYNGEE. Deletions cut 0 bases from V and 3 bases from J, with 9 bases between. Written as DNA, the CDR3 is TGTGCCAGCAGCGTAGGGACGGCTAAAGAGACCCAGTACTTC. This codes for CASSVGTAKETQYF. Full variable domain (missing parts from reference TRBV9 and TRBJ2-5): DSGVTQTPKHLITATGQRVTLRCSPRSGDLSVYWYQQSLDQGLQFLIQYYNGEERAKGNILERFSAQQFPDLHSELNLSSLELGDSALYFCASSVGTAKETQYFGPGTRLLVL.

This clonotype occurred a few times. The CDR3 reads CASSENRVNYGYTF. Here the CDR3 DNA reads TGTGCCAGCAGTGAAAACAGGGTTAACTATGGCTACACCTTC. The rearrangement links TRBV25-1 to TRBJ1-2, with D tentatively TRBD1 (6 bases). V was cut by 2 bases and J by 1 base, with 8 bases left in between. Per germline, CDR1 MGHDK and CDR2 SYGVNS. The CDR3 totals 14 residues.

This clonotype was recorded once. The CDR3 DNA follows: TGTGCCAGCAGCCGGGACCCCGGGGAGACCCAGTACTTC. It encodes CASSRDPGETQYF. The rearrangement joins TRBV7-3 to TRBJ2-5; D may match TRBD1 or TRBD2 (5 bases each). Germline lookup yields CDR1 SGHTA and CDR2 FQGTGA. Trimming cost V 5 bases and J 5 bases, with 12 bases left between them. The length of the CDR3 is 13 residues.

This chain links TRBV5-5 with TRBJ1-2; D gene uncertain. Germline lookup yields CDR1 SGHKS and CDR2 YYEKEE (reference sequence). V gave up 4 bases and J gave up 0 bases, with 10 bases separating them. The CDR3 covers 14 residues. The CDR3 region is CASSLREANYGYTF. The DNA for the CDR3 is TGTGCCAGCAGCCTTCGGGAGGCTAACTATGGCTACACCTTC.

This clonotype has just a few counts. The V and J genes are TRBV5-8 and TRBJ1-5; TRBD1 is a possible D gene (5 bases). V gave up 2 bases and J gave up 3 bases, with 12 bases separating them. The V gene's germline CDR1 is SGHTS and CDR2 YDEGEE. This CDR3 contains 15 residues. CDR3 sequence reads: CASSLVGTFNQPQHF. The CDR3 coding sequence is TGTGCCAGCAGCTTAGTCGGGACTTTCAATCAGCCCCAGCATTTT.

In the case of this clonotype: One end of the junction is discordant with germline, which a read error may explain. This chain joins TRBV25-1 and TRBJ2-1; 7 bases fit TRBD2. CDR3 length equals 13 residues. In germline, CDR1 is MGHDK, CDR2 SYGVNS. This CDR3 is CASSGTSDNKQFF. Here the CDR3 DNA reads TGTGCCAGCAGTGGGACTAGTGACAATAAGCAGTTCTTC.

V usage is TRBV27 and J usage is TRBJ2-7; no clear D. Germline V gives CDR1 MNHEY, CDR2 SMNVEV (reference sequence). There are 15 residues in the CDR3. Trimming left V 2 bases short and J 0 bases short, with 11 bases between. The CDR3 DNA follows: TGTGCCAGCAGTTTAGGGATCCTCAGCTCCTACGAGCAGTACTTC. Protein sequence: CASSLGILSSYEQYF.

DNA for the CDR3: TGTGCCAGCTTGCCGGGACAGGGGGCTGGTCCAGCCAAAAACATTCAGTACTTC. It encodes CASLPGQGAGPAKNIQYF. V gene TRBV11-2 combines with J gene TRBJ2-4; 12 bases map to TRBD1. The V segment lost 8 bases and the J segment 0 bases; nucleotides outside the gene matches: 11. Germline CDR1 reads SGHAT; CDR2 reads FQNNGV. This CDR3 is 18 amino acids long.

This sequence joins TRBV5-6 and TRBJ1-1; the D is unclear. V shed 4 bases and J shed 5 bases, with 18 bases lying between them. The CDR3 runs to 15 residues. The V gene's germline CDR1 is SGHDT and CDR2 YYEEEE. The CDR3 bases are TGTGCCAGCAGCCCAAACCCGTGGAGGGAAACTGAAGCTTTCTTT. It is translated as CASSPNPWRETEAFF.

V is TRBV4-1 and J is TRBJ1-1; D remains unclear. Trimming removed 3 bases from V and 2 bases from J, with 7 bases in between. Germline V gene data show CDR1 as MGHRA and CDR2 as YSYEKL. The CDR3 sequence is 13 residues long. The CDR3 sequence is CASSHNTNTEAFF. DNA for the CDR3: TGCGCCAGCAGCCATAACACCAACACTGAAGCTTTCTTT.